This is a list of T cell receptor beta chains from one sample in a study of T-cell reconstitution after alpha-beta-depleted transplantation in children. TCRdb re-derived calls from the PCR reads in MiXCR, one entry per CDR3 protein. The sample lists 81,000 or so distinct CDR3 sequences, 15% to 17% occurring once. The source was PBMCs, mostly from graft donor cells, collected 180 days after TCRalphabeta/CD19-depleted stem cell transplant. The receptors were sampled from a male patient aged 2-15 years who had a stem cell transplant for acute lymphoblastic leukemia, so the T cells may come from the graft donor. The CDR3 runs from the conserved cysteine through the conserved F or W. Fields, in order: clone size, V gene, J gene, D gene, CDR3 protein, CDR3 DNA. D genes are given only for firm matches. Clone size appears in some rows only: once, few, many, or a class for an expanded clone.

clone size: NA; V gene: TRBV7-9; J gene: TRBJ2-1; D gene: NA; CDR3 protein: CASSRAPGGYNEQFF; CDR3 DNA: TGTGCCAGCAGCCGGGCCCCAGGCGGCTACAATGAGCAGTTCTTC
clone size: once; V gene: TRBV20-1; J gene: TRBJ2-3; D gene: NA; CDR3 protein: CSARGIFTGSDTQYF; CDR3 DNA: TGCAGTGCTAGGGGGATTTTTACTGGCTCAGATACGCAGTATTTT
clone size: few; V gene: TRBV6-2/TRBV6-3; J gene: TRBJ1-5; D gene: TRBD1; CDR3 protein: CASSSWTGAGNQPQHF; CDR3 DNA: TGTGCCAGCAGTTCCTGGACAGGGGCGGGGAATCAGCCCCAGCATTTT
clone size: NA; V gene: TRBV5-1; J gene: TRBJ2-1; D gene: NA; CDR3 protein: CASSLVSGYNEQFF; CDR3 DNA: TGCGCCAGCAGCTTGGTTAGCGGCTACAATGAGCAGTTCTTC
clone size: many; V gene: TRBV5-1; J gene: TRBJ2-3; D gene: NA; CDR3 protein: CASSFRASTDTQYF; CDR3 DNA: TGCGCCAGCAGCTTCCGGGCTAGCACAGATACGCAGTATTTT
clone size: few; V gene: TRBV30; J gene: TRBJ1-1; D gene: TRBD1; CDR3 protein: CAWSHRQGKNTEAFF; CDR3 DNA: TGTGCCTGGAGCCACAGACAGGGAAAGAACACTGAAGCTTTCTTT
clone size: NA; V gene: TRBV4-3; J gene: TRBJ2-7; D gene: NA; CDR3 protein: CASSQLAGWYEQYF; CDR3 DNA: TGCGCCAGCAGCCAATTGGCTGGGTGGTACGAGCAGTACTTC
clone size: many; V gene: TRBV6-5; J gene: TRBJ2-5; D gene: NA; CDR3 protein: CASSYSNLAAQETQYF; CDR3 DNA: TGTGCCAGCAGTTACTCGAACTTGGCAGCACAAGAGACCCAGTACTTC
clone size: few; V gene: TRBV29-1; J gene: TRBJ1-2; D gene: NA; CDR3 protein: CSVGDGYTF; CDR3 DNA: TGCAGCGTTGGAGATGGCTACACCTTC
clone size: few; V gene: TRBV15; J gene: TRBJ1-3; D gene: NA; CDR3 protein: CATSRVRGYSGNTIYF; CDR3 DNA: TGTGCCACCAGCAGAGTCAGGGGTTACTCTGGAAACACCATATATTTT
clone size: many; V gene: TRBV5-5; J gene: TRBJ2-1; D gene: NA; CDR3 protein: CASSSSRGNEQFF; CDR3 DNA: TGTGCCAGCAGCTCATCGAGGGGAAATGAGCAGTTCTTC
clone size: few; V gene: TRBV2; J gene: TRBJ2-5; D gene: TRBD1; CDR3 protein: CASRDRVGETQYF; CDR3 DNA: TGTGCCAGCAGGGACAGGGTGGGAGAGACCCAGTACTTC
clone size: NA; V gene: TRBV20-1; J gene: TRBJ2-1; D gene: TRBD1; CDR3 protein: CSATGTGPYNEQFF; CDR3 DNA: TGCAGTGCAACCGGGACAGGGCCCTACAATGAGCAGTTCTTC
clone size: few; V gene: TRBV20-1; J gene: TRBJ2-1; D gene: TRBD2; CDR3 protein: CSARSLAGLDNEQFF; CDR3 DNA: TGCAGTGCTAGAAGCCTAGCGGGGCTCGACAATGAGCAGTTCTTC
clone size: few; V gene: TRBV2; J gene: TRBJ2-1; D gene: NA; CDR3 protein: CASRAWSGPAYNEQFF; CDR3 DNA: TGTGCCAGCAGGGCTTGGAGCGGTCCCGCCTACAATGAGCAGTTCTTC
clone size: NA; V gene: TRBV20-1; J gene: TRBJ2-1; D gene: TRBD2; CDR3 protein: CSFTPGLAGEYEQFF; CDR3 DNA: TGCAGTTTTACCCCGGGACTAGCGGGGGAGTATGAGCAGTTCTTC
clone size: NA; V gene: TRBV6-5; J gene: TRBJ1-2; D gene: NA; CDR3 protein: CASSYSTGGAYGYTF; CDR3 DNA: TGTGCCAGCAGTTACTCGACAGGCGGAGCCTATGGCTACACCTTC
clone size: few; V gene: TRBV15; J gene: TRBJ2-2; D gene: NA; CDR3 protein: CATSILPGLNTGELFF; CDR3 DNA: TGTGCCACCAGCATTCTCCCGGGACTTAACACCGGGGAGCTGTTTTTT
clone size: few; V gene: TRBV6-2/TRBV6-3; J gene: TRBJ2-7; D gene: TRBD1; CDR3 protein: CASKRDRVPYEQYF; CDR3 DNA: TGTGCCAGCAAGCGGGACAGGGTGCCCTACGAGCAGTACTTC
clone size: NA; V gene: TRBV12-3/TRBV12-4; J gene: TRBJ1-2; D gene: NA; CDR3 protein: CASRAGRPYGYTF; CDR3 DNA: TGTGCCAGCAGGGCAGGGCGCCCCTATGGCTACACCTTC
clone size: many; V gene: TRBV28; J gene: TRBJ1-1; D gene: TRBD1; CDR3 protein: CASRRTGGAGNTEAFF; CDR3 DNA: TGTGCCAGCAGGCGAACAGGGGGCGCGGGGAACACTGAAGCTTTCTTT
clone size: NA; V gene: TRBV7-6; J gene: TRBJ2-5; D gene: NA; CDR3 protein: CASSLGPTQETQYF; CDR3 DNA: TGTGCCAGCAGCTTAGGACCAACCCAAGAGACCCAGTACTTC
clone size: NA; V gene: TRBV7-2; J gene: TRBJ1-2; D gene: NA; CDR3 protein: CASSLVGIELYGYTF; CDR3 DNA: TGTGCCAGCAGCTTAGTAGGCATCGAGCTCTATGGCTACACCTTC
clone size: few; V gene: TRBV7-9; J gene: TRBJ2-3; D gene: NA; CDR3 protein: CASSLLSGTSTDTQYF; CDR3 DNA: TGTGCCAGCAGCTTATTATCCGGCACTAGCACAGATACGCAGTATTTT
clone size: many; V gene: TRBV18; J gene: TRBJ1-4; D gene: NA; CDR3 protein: CASSPPAGLEKLFF; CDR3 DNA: TGTGCCAGCTCACCACCGGCAGGGCTTGAAAAACTGTTTTTT
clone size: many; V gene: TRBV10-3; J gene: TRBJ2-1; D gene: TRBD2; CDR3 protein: CAISERASGGADNEQFF; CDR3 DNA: TGTGCCATCAGTGAGCGGGCTAGCGGGGGGGCCGACAATGAGCAGTTCTTC
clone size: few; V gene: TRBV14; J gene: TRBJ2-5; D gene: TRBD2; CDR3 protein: CASSQGLARWETQYF; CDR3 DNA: TGTGCCAGCAGCCAAGGACTAGCCCGGTGGGAGACCCAGTACTTC